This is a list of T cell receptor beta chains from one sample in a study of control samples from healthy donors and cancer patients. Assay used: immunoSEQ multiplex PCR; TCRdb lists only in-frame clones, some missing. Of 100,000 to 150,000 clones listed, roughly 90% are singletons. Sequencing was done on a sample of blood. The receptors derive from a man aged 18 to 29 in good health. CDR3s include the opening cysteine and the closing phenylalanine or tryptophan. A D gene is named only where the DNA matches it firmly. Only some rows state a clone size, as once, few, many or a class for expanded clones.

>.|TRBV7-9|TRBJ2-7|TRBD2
CASSGPGLASHEQYF
TGTGCCAGCAGCGGTCCGGGACTAGCATCCCACGAGCAGTACTTC
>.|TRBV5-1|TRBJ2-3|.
CASSSHLGTGLNTQYF
TGCGCCAGCAGCTCGCACCTAGGGACCGGATTGAATACGCAGTATTTT
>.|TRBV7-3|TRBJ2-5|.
CASSQSYQETQYF
TGTGCCAGCAGCCAAAGCTACCAAGAGACCCAGTACTTC
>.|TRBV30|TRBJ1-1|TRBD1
CAWSVGRGREKGEAFF
TGTGCCTGGAGTGTAGGGAGGGGGCGAGAAAAGGGTGAAGCTTTCTTT
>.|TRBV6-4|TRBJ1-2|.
CASSARWGAEGYTF
TGTGCCAGCAGTGCCCGGTGGGGGGCAGAAGGCTACACCTTC
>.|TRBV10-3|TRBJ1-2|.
CATSFRTVRDGYTF
TGTGCCACCTCATTTAGGACAGTGAGGGATGGCTACACCTTC
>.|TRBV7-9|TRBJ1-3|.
CASSLGPGAGNTIYF
TGTGCCAGCAGCTTAGGGCCGGGGGCTGGAAACACCATATATTTT
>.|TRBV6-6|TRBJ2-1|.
CASSPGTLKEQFF
TGTGCCAGCAGTCCCGGGACTTTGAAAGAGCAGTTCTTC
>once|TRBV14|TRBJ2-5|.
CASSLIFGQSQETQYF
TGTGCCAGCAGCCTGATCTTCGGACAGAGCCAAGAGACCCAGTACTTC
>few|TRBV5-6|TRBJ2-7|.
CASRDISSYEQYF
TGTGCCAGCAGGGACATAAGCTCCTACGAGCAGTACTTC
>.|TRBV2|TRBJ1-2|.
CASTKQGYYGYTF
TGTGCCAGCACTAAACAGGGATACTATGGCTACACCTTC
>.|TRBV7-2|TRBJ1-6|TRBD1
CASRPGTGYNSPLHF
TGTGCCAGCAGGCCCGGGACAGGCTATAATTCACCCCTCCACTTT
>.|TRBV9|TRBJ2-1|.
CASSVQGGSNEQFF
TGTGCCAGCAGCGTACAGGGGGGTTCCAATGAGCAGTTCTTC
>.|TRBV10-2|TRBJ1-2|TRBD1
CASSFDRVHGYTF
TGCGCCAGCAGTTTTGACAGGGTCCATGGCTACACCTTC
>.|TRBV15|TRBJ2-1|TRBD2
CATSRDLLAGGMYNEQFF
TGTGCCACCAGCAGAGATCTGCTAGCGGGAGGGATGTACAATGAGCAGTTCTTC
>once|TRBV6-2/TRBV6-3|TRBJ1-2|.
CASSSQGSNYGYTF
TGTGCCAGCAGTTCGCAGGGATCTAACTATGGCTACACCTTC
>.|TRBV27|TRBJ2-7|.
CASSLRTGAQYEQYF
TGTGCCAGCAGTTTAAGGACGGGAGCGCAGTACGAGCAGTACTTC
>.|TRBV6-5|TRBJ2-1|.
CASSYGSVNEQFF
TGTGCCAGCAGTTACGGATCGGTCAATGAGCAGTTCTTC
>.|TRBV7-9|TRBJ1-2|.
CASSLRGNYGYTF
TGTGCCAGCAGCTTAAGGGGAAACTATGGCTACACCTTC
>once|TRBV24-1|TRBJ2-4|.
CATSEGGAKNIQYF
TGTGCCACCAGTGAGGGGGGAGCCAAAAACATTCAGTACTTC
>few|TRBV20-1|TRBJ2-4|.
CSASHGRKNIQYF
TGCAGTGCTAGTCACGGACGCAAAAACATTCAGTACTTC
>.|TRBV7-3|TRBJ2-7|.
CASSVTDFGEQYF
TGTGCCAGCAGCGTCACAGATTTCGGCGAGCAGTACTTC
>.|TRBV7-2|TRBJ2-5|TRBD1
CASSLDRGETQYF
TGTGCCAGCAGCTTAGACAGGGGGGAGACCCAGTACTTC
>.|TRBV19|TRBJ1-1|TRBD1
CASSIVTGGTEAFF
TGTGCCAGTAGTATAGTAACAGGGGGGACTGAAGCTTTCTTT
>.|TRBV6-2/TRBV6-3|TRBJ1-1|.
CASSRQGYTEAFF
TGTGCCAGCAGTCGGCAGGGATACACTGAAGCTTTCTTT
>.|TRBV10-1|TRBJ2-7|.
CASSESTSGNEQYF
TGCGCCAGCAGTGAGTCCACATCTGGCAACGAGCAGTACTTC
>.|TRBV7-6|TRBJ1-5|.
CASSPSGQSDQPQHF
TGTGCCAGCAGCCCGAGTGGGCAGTCAGATCAGCCCCAGCATTTT
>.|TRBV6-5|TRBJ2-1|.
CASSPGGSGYNEQFF
TGTGCCAGCAGCCCCGGTGGTAGCGGCTACAATGAGCAGTTCTTC
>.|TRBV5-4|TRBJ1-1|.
CASSMNTEAFF
TGTGCCAGCAGCATGAACACTGAAGCTTTCTTT
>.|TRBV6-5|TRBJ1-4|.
CASSTYGGRIEKLFF
TGTGCCAGCAGTACCTACGGAGGGCGGATTGAAAAACTGTTTTTT
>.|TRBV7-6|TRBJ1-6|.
CASSLASGHVNSPLHF
TGTGCCAGCAGCTTAGCGTCGGGACACGTCAATTCACCCCTCCACTTT
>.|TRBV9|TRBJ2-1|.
CASSFTSFSSYNEQFF
TGTGCCAGCAGCTTCACATCCTTTTCCTCCTACAATGAGCAGTTCTTC
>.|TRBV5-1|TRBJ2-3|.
CASSTGTSTDTQYF
TGCGCCAGCAGCACCGGGACTAGCACAGATACGCAGTATTTT
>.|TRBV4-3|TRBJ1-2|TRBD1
CASSRDLTGGSGGYTF
TGCGCCAGCAGCCGAGACCTGACAGGGGGAAGTGGAGGCTACACCTTC
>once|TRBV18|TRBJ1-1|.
CASFPWQGSVTEAFF
TGTGCCAGCTTCCCGTGGCAGGGGTCTGTCACTGAAGCTTTCTTT
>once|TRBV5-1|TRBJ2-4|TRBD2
CASSLGPPRELAKNIQYF
TGCGCCAGCAGCTTGGGACCCCCGCGGGAGCTAGCCAAAAACATTCAGTACTTC
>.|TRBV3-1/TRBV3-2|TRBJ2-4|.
CASSFKTSIQYF
TGTGCCAGCAGCTTCAAGACGAGCATTCAGTACTTC
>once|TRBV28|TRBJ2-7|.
CASRSTRGSEQYF
TGTGCCAGCAGATCGACTAGGGGAAGCGAGCAGTACTTC
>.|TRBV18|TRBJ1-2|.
CASSPAREVRYYGYTF
TGTGCCAGCTCACCAGCCAGGGAGGTTCGGTACTATGGCTACACCTTC
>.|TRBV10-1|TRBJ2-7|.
CASSEAGKEQYF
TGCGCCAGCAGTGAGGCAGGGAAGGAGCAGTACTTC
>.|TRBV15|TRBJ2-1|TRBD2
CATSRDLAGGLYNEQFF
TGTGCCACCAGCAGAGATCTAGCGGGAGGGTTATACAATGAGCAGTTCTTC
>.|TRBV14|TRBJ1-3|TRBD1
CASSQGQGWGSGNTIYF
TGTGCCAGCAGCCAGGGACAGGGTTGGGGCTCTGGAAACACCATATATTTT
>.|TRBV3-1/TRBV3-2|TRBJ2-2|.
CASSQAPAELFF
TGTGCCAGCAGCCAGGCCCCGGCGGAGCTGTTTTTT
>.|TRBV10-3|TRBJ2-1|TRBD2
CAISELAGGYNEQFF
TGTGCCATCAGTGAGCTAGCGGGAGGGTACAATGAGCAGTTCTTC
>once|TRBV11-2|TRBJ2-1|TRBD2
CASSHPLTSGSSYNEQFF
TGTGCCAGCAGCCATCCACTGACTAGCGGGAGCTCCTACAATGAGCAGTTCTTC
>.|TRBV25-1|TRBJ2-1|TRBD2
CASSEYRAGVWSEQFF
TGTGCCAGCAGTGAATATAGAGCGGGAGTGTGGAGTGAGCAGTTCTTC
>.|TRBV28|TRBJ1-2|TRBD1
CASSQDRNYGYTF
TGTGCCAGCAGTCAGGACAGGAACTATGGCTACACCTTC
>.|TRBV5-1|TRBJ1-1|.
CASSRDGVETEAFF
TGCGCCAGCAGCAGGGACGGAGTGGAAACTGAAGCTTTCTTT
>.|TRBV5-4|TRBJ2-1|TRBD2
CASSPGGLRFHEQFF
TGTGCCAGCAGCCCGGGGGGTCTCAGGTTCCATGAGCAGTTCTTC
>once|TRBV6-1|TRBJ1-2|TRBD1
CASSDGQGRNYGYTF
TGTGCCAGCAGTGACGGACAGGGTCGCAACTATGGCTACACCTTC
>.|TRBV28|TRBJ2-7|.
CASSLGGSRPYEQYF
TGTGCCAGCAGTTTAGGAGGGAGCCGCCCCTACGAGCAGTACTTC
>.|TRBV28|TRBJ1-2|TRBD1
CASSLPGTGNYGYTF
TGTGCCAGCAGTTTACCTGGGACAGGGAACTATGGCTACACCTTC
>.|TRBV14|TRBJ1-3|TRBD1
CASSPLGQGSGNTIYF
TGTGCCAGCAGCCCGCTTGGACAGGGGTCTGGAAACACCATATATTTT